This T cell receptor (beta chain) is drawn from a study of control samples from healthy donors and cancer patients. CDR1 is SGHTA, CDR2 FQGTGA, per germline. The CDR3 length is 17 residues. V trimming: 5 bases; J trimming: 4 bases; junction bases outside the gene matches: 12. Clones were read by immunoSEQ multiplex PCR, and TCRdb kept only the in-frame ones, dropping some. The sample includes about 65,000 clones, 90% of them seen just once. This clone came up once. This receptor was obtained from a woman aged 45 to 65 with colorectal cancer. The source material was PBMCs. V and J are TRBV7-3 and TRBJ1-1; TRBD1 matches 11 bases. DNA for the CDR3: TGTGCCAGCAGCACATACTCACGGACAGGGGGCGGCACTGAAGCTTTCTTT. Translated: CASSTYSRTGGGTEAFF.